The 29 T cell receptor beta chains below all came from one sample that was sequenced in a study of T cell repertoires in cytomegalovirus infection. TCRdb re-analysed the reads in MiXCR, keeping a single row per CDR3 protein. The sample lists just under 300,000 distinct CDR3 sequences; roughly a tenth were seen once. Sequenced sample: PBMCs. Every receptor here comes from a human donor in good health (CMV status not recorded). Some clones in this sample may be carry-over from other donors' samples.

This clonotype was detected many times. The junction shows a germline mismatch at one end, possibly a read error. This chain uses TRBV5-1 with TRBJ2-7, with D hard to call. CDR1 SGHRS and CDR2 YFSETQ come from the germline V gene. The CDR3 runs to 12 residues. The CDR3 loop reads CASSSSSYEQYF. In nucleotides, the CDR3 is TGTGCCAGCAGCTCCAGCTCCTACGAGCAGTACTTC.

This clonotype was counted ten times or more. This sequence joins TRBV19 and TRBJ1-1; possibly TRBD1 for D (5 bases). V lost 2 bases and J 3 bases, leaving 13 bases between the germline ends. The CDR3 contains 15 residues. Germline CDR1 LNHDA, CDR2 SQIVND (reference sequence). CDR3 in amino acids: CASSIWGRTYTEAFF. The CDR3 coding sequence is TGTGCCAGTAGTATATGGGGCCGCACATACACTGAAGCTTTCTTT.

This clonotype has at least ten counts. This chain joins TRBV2 and TRBJ1-1; D is possibly TRBD1 (6 bases). The CDR3 totals 14 residues. CDR1 is SNHLY, CDR2 FYNNEI, per germline. V lost 7 bases to trimming and J lost 5 bases, with 17 bases between them. DNA of the CDR3: TGTGCCAGCACTAATGGGGGGCTCTGGACTGAAGCTTTCTTT. It codes for CASTNGGLWTEAFF.

This clonotype was found many times. V and J are TRBV7-9 and TRBJ1-1, with TRBD1 matching over 7 bases. Germline trimming cut 5 bases from V and 7 bases from J; bases unmatched to any gene: 10. The CDR3 runs to 14 residues. Germline V gives CDR1 SEHNR, CDR2 FQNEAQ (reference sequence). The CDR3 spells CASSGRQGRDEAFF. The CDR3 DNA reads as TGTGCCAGCAGCGGACGACAGGGAAGGGATGAAGCTTTCTTT.

The sample holds many counts of this clonotype. The chain links TRBV20-1 to TRBJ1-5; D may be TRBD1 (5 bases). Trimming left V 2 bases short and J 0 bases short, with 8 bases between. This CDR3 region has 14 residues. Looked up from germline, CDR1 is DFQATT and CDR2 is SNEGSKA (reference sequence). CDR3 in amino acids: CSARRGDSNQPQHF. CDR3 bases: TGCAGTGCTAGAAGAGGGGATAGCAATCAGCCCCAGCATTTT.

This clonotype was counted at least ten times. The V call is TRBV28, the J call TRBJ1-6; D possibly corresponds to TRBD1 (5 bases). Trimming removed 2 bases from V and 6 bases from J, with 14 bases in between. Looked up from germline, CDR1 is MDHEN and CDR2 is SYDVKM. The CDR3 covers 16 residues. The CDR3 DNA reads TGTGCCAGCAGTTTACCCCGAGGGGTTAGTAATTCACCCCTCCACTTT. This sequence encodes CASSLPRGVSNSPLHF. Complete variable domain (other parts from reference TRBV28 and TRBJ1-6): DVKVTQSSRYLVKRTGEKVFLECVQDMDHENMFWYRQDPGLGLRLIYFSYDVKMKEKGDIPEGYSVSREKKERFSLILESASTNQTSMYLCASSLPRGVSNSPLHFGNGTRLTVT.

For this clonotype: Being one base from a much bigger clone, this may be a read error. It is likely a read error, because the conserved phenylalanine at the end of the CDR3 is missing. The rearrangement links TRBV6-6 to TRBJ2-6; D is ambiguous. The CDR3 loop spans 15 amino acids. From germline, CDR1 is MNHNY and CDR2 SVGAGI (reference sequence). Between the trimmed V and J ends, which lost 6 bases and 1 base, there was a span of 10 bases. CDR3 in DNA: TGTGCCAGCAGCCGACTGGGTTCTGGGGCCAACGTCCTGACTCTC. It yields the protein CASSRLGSGANVLTL.

The chain combines TRBV5-8 with TRBJ2-1, with 9 bases fitting TRBD1. J gave up 10 bases and V 4 bases, and 6 bases lay outside the gene matches. The CDR3 is made up of 13 amino acids. Germline CDR1 is SGHTS and CDR2 is YDEGEE. The DNA for the CDR3 is TGTGCCAGCAGCCTAGACAGGGGGAGCGAGCAGTTCTTC. Its protein product is CASSLDRGSEQFF.

There are many counts of this clonotype. The chain employs TRBV7-8 and TRBJ1-4, with TRBD1 as a possible D gene (5 bases). This CDR3 spans 16 amino acids. Trimming cost V 1 base and J 7 bases, with 16 bases left between them. CDR1 is SGHVS, CDR2 FQNEAQ, per germline. This CDR3 reads CASSLETDPGVEKLFF. The DNA for the CDR3 is TGTGCCAGCAGCTTAGAGACAGACCCCGGGGTTGAAAAACTGTTTTTT.

This clonotype showed up many times. The V and J genes are TRBV5-1 and TRBJ2-7; D is undetermined. This CDR3 contains 14 residues. Germline values: CDR1 SGHRS, CDR2 YFSETQ. Trimming pared 1 base from V and 2 bases from J, leaving 10 bases between. The CDR3 DNA is TGCGCCAGCAGCTTGCGAGGACCTCCCTACGAGCAGTACTTC. Protein: CASSLRGPPYEQYF.

In its sample, this clonotype was seen many times. The chain carries TRBV6-2 or TRBV6-3 and TRBJ1-2, with D possibly matching TRBD1 (6 bases). CDR3 length: 12 residues. Germline V gives CDR1 MNHEY, CDR2 SVGEGT. The V and J ends lost 6 bases and 5 bases respectively, with 10 bases between them. CDR3 DNA sequence: TGTGCCAGCAGCTGGACAGAATATGGCTACACCTTC. It specifies CASSWTEYGYTF.

This clonotype came up many times. The V and J genes are TRBV28 and TRBJ1-5, with D unresolved. The CDR3 extends over 12 amino acids. Trimming took 6 bases from V and 6 from J, leaving 9 bases between them. Germline V gene sequence: CDR1 MDHEN, CDR2 SYDVKM. In DNA form, the CDR3 reads TGTGCCAGCAGCTTACAACCTCAGCCCCAGCATTTT. This codes for CASSLQPQPQHF.

The table lists this clonotype with a few counts. The V call is TRBV7-9, the J call TRBJ1-2; D might be TRBD1 (5 bases). The V gene's germline CDR1 is SEHNR and CDR2 FQNEAQ (reference sequence). The CDR3 totals 15 residues. V lost 4 bases, J lost 2 bases, and 14 bases lay in between. CDR3 nucleotide sequence: TGTGCCAGCAGCTATGGGGGGGATTCGAACTATGGCTACACCTTC. It specifies CASSYGGDSNYGYTF.

This clonotype was detected a few times. The chain has TRBV6-5 and TRBJ2-3; D is tentatively TRBD1 or TRBD2 (6 bases each). Germline V gene lookup returns CDR1 MNHEY and CDR2 SVGAGI. Deletions cut 0 bases from V and 1 base from J, with 11 bases between. The CDR3 is made up of 16 amino acids. CDR3 loop: CASSYSTGGRTDTQYF. The CDR3 nucleotides are TGTGCCAGCAGTTACTCGACTGGGGGGCGCACAGATACGCAGTATTTT.

This clonotype was detected ten times or more. This chain joins TRBV7-3 and TRBJ2-4; D is undetermined. Germline V gives CDR1 SGHTA, CDR2 FQGTGA. This CDR3 is built from 15 residues. Trimming removed 5 bases from V and 0 bases from J, with 11 bases in between. The CDR3 sequence: CASSDSRRAKNIQYF. In DNA, the CDR3 is TGTGCCAGCAGCGATTCACGGAGAGCCAAAAACATTCAGTACTTC.

Comment on this clonotype: This may come from a read error, since a much larger clone is one base off. The rearrangement joins TRBV20-1 to TRBJ2-7; the match to TRBD2 covers 8 bases. V lost 3 bases and J lost 7; bases outside the gene matches: 14. CDR3 length equals 15 residues. CDR1 DFQATT and CDR2 SNEGSKA come from the germline V gene (reference sequence). The CDR3: CSARSKTSALVEQYF. The CDR3 nucleotides are TGCAGTGCTAGGTCCAAGACTAGCGCTCTGGTAGAGCAGTACTTC.

This clonotype was seen at least ten times. The V call is TRBV20-1, the J call TRBJ2-7; maybe TRBD2 (5 bases). Per germline, CDR1 DFQATT and CDR2 SNEGSKA (reference sequence). This CDR3 contains 13 residues. Trimming stripped 3 bases from V and 3 bases from J, with 12 bases between. CDR3 protein: CSARGDPLYEQYV. In DNA form, the CDR3 reads TGCAGTGCTAGGGGAGACCCCCTCTACGAGCAGTACGTC.

The chain has TRBV29-1 and TRBJ2-7, with unresolved D. Germline assignment: CDR1 SQVTM and CDR2 ANQGSEA. The CDR3 sequence is 12 residues long. V gave up 4 bases and J gave up 6 bases, with 13 bases separating them. CDR3 sequence (DNA): TGCAGCGTTGTCGGGCTATCTCGCGAGCAGTACGTC. Translated, it gives CSVVGLSREQYV.

V usage is TRBV28 and J usage is TRBJ1-2; perhaps TRBD1 as D (6 bases). The CDR3 extends over 13 amino acids. Germline assignment: CDR1 MDHEN and CDR2 SYDVKM. The V gene lost 1 base and the J gene lost 8 bases, with 11 bases spanning the gap. CDR3 DNA sequence: TGTGCCAGCAGTTTATCAGGGGCGCGGGGCTACACCTTC. It translates to CASSLSGARGYTF.

This clonotype appeared many times. This chain joins TRBV27 and TRBJ1-2; unclear D gene. The germline V gene encodes CDR1 MNHEY and CDR2 SMNVEV (reference sequence). The CDR3 has 13 amino acids. V shed 5 bases and J shed 2 bases, with 9 bases lying between them. CDR3 in DNA: TGTGCCAGCAGTATCCGGGGAAACTATGGCTACACCTTC. This sequence encodes CASSIRGNYGYTF.

This clonotype was seen a handful of times. The chain joins TRBV20-1 to TRBJ2-3; D is perhaps TRBD2 (6 bases). Between the trimmed V and J ends, which lost 6 bases and 0 bases, there was a span of 16 bases. From germline, CDR1 is DFQATT and CDR2 SNEGSKA (reference sequence). This CDR3 has 15 amino acids. The CDR3 DNA follows: TGCAGTGCCCCTAGGGCTGGGGGGAGCACAGATACGCAGTATTTT. This encodes CSAPRAGGSTDTQYF.

This clonotype occurred many times. The CDR3: CSARRPGEADTQYF. In DNA form, the CDR3 reads TGCAGTGCTAGACGGCCAGGGGAAGCAGATACGCAGTATTTT. V gene TRBV20-1 combines with J gene TRBJ2-3; TRBD1 is a possible D gene (6 bases). Germline CDR1 and CDR2: DFQATT and SNEGSKA (reference sequence). Trimming stripped 2 bases from V and 4 bases from J, with 13 bases between. This CDR3 region has 14 residues.

This clonotype was seen repeatedly, ten times or more. This rearrangement joins TRBV7-9 to TRBJ2-1; tentatively, D is TRBD2 (6 bases). V was trimmed by 9 bases and J by 7 bases, leaving 22 bases between them. CDR3 length: 15 residues. Germline V CDR1 and CDR2: SEHNR, FQNEAQ (reference sequence). CDR3 in amino acids: CASSPAGPSVNEQFF. The CDR3 DNA sequence: TGTGCCAGTTCCCCAGCGGGTCCTTCGGTAAATGAGCAGTTCTTC.

The chain joins TRBV29-1 to TRBJ2-5; 12 positions agree with TRBD1. The V gene end was trimmed by 2 bases and the J gene end by 5 bases; junction bases not matched to a gene: 9. The germline V gene has CDR1 SQVTM and CDR2 ANQGSEA. The CDR3 extends over 16 amino acids. The CDR3 spells CSVEIGGQGAGETQYF. CDR3 DNA: TGCAGCGTTGAAATAGGGGGACAGGGGGCCGGGGAGACCCAGTACTTC.

This clonotype has ten or more counts. V gene TRBV25-1 combines with J gene TRBJ1-2, with 11 positions matching TRBD1. Germline V gene lookup returns CDR1 MGHDK and CDR2 SYGVNS. CDR3 length: 13 residues. Trimming at V came to 5 bases and at J to 7 bases, leaving 3 bases not matched to a gene. CDR3 sequence (DNA): TGTGCCAGCAGTACCGGGACAGGGGGTGGCTACACCTTC. It translates to CASSTGTGGGYTF.

This clonotype has at least ten counts. The chain is built from TRBV7-2 and TRBJ1-2, with a tentative D call TRBD1 (6 bases). CDR1 is SGHTA and CDR2 is FQGNSA in the germline V gene. The CDR3 totals 15 residues. Trimming removed 1 base at V and 5 bases at J, with 14 bases between. The CDR3 spells CASSLVQGGKYGYTF. CDR3 sequence (DNA): TGTGCCAGCAGCTTAGTACAGGGAGGGAAGTATGGCTACACCTTC.

This clonotype showed up many times. The chain combines TRBV27 with TRBJ2-1; D gene ambiguous. V gave up 5 bases and J gave up 0 bases, with 11 bases separating them. Per germline, CDR1 MNHEY and CDR2 SMNVEV (reference sequence). The CDR3 extends over 15 amino acids. The chain's CDR3 is CASSQYKGSYNEQFF. The CDR3 coding sequence is TGTGCCAGCAGTCAATACAAGGGCTCCTACAATGAGCAGTTCTTC.

The chain links TRBV2 to TRBJ1-4; D is unresolved. Germline loops: CDR1 SNHLY, CDR2 FYNNEI. This CDR3 has 13 amino acids. Trimming took off 0 bases at V and 11 bases at J, with 10 bases between the two ends. DNA for the CDR3: TGTGCCAGCAGTGAAGCGCGGAGGGATAAACTGTTTTTT. Translating gives CASSEARRDKLFF.

The rearrangement joins TRBV29-1 to TRBJ2-3; 13 bases line up with TRBD2. J was trimmed by 3 bases and V by 7 bases; bases with no gene match: 25. The CDR3 runs to 21 residues. Looked up from germline, CDR1 is SQVTM and CDR2 is ANQGSEA. CDR3 sequence (DNA): TGCAGCGCTACCTTGGTGATAGGGATGACTAGCGGGGGGTTTAGGACAGATACGCAGTATTTT. Its protein is CSATLVIGMTSGGFRTDTQYF.